This entry concerns a single T cell receptor beta chain. Its antigen is undetermined. This sample was included in a study of identifying expanded T cells in peripheral blood. Study-wide results and caveats: Technical replicates showed around 1.3 changed clones; about 2 weeks 15 to 20; four weeks 19. Approximately two-week clone count variance significantly increased as total template count grew.

The trim removed 3 bases at V and 5 bases at J, leaving 14 bases unmatched. Germline V CDR1 and CDR2: LNHDA, SQIVND (reference sequence). CDR3 size: 17 residues. Measured with immunoSEQ multiplex PCR; TCRdb has only the in-frame clones, and not every one. Among tens of thousands of clones listed, around 87% were seen once. The clonotype was recovered from a person aged 18 to 75 in good health. The gene calls are TRBV19 and TRBJ2-7; 9 nucleotides align to TRBD1. The sequenced sample was blood. In nucleotides, the CDR3 is TGTGCCAGTAGTATGCCGGGACAGGGCAATAGTAAAAACGAGCAGTACTTC. Amino acids: CASSMPGQGNSKNEQYF.